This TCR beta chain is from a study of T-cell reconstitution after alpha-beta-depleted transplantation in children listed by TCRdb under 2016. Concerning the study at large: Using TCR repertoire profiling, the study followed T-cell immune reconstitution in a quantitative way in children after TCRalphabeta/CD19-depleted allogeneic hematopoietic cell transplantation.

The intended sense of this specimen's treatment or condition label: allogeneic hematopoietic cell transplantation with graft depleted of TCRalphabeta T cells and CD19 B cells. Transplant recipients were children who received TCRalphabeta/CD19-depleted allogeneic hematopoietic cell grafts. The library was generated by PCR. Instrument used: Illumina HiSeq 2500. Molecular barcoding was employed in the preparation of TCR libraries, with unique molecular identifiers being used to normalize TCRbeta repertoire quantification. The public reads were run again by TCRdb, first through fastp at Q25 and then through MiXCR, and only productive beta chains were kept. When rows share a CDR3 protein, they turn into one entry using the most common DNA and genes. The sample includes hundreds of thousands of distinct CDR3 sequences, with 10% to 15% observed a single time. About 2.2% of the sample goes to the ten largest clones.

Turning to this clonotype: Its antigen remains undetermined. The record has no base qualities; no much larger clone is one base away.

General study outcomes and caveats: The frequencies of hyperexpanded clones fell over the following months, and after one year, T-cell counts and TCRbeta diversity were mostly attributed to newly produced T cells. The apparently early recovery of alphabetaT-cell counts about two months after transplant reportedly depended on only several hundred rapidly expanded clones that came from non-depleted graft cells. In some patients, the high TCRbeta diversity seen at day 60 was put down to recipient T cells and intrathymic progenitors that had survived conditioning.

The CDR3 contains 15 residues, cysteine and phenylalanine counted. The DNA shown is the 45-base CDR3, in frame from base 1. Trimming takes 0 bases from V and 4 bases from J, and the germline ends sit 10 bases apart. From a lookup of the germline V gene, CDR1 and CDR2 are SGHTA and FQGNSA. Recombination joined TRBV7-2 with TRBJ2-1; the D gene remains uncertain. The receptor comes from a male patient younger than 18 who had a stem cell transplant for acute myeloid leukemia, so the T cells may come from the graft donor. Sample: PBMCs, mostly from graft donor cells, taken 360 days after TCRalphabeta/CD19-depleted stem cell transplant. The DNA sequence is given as TGTGCCAGCAGCTTAGCACCTGGGTTGTACAATGAGCAGTTCTTC. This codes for CASSLAPGLYNEQFF.